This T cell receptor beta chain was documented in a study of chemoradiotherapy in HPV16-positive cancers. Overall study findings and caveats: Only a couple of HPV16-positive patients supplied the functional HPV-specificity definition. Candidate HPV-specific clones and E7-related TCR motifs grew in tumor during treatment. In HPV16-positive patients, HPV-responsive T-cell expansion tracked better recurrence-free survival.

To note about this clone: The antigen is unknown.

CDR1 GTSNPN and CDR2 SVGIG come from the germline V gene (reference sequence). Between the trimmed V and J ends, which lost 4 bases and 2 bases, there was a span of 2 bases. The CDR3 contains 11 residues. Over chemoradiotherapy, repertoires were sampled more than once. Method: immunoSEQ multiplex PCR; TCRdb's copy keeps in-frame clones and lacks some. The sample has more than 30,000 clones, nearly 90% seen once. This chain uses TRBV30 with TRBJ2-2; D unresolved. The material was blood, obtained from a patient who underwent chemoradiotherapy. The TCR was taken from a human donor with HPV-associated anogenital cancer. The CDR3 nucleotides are TGTGCCTGGAAAAACACCGGGGAGCTGTTTTTT. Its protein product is CAWKNTGELFF.